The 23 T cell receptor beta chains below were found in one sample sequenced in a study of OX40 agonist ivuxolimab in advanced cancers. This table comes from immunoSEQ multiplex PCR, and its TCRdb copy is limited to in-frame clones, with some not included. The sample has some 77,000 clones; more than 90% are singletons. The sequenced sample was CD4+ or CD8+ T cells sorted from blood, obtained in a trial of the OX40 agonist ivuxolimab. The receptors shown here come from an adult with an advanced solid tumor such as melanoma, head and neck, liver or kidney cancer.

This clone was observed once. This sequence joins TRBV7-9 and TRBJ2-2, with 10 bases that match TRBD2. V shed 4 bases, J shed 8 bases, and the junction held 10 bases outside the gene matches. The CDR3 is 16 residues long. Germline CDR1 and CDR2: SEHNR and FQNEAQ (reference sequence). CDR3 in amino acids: CASSSDGSGRRGELFF. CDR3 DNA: TGTGCCAGCAGCTCGGACGGTAGCGGGAGGCGAGGGGAGCTGTTTTTT.

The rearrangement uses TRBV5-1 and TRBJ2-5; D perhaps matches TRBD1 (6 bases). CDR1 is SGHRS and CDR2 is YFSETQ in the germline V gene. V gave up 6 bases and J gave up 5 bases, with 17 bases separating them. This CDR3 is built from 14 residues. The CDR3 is CASTQQGRWETQYF. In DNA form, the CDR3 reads TGCGCCAGCACCCAACAGGGACGTTGGGAGACCCAGTACTTC.

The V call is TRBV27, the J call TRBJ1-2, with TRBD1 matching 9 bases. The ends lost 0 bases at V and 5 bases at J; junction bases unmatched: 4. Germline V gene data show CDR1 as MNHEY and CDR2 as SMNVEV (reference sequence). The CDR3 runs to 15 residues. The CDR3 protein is CASSLSPQGAYGYTF. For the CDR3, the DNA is TGTGCCAGCAGTTTATCCCCACAGGGGGCGTATGGCTACACCTTC.

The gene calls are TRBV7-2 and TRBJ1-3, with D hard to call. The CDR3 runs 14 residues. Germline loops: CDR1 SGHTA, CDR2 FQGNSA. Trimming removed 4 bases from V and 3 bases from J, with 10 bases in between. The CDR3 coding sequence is TGTGCCAGCAGCTCCCCCCGGAATGGAAACACCATATATTTT. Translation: CASSSPRNGNTIYF.

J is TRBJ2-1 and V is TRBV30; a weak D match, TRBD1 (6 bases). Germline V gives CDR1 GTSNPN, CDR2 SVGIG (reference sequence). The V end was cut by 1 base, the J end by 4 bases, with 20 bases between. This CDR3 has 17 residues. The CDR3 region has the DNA TGTGCCTGGAGTGACTCCTTTAGGGGGAGCAAATACAATGAGCAGTTCTTC. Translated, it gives CAWSDSFRGSKYNEQFF.

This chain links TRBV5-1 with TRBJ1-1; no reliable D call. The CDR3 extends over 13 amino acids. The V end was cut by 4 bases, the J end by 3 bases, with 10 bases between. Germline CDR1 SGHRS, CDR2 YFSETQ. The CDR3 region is CASSVGLHTEAFF. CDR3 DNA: TGCGCCAGCAGCGTGGGTCTTCACACTGAAGCTTTCTTT.

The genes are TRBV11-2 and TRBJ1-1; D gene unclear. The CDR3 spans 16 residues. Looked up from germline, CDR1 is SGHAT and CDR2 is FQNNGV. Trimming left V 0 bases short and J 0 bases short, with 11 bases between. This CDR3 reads CASSLDRPVLNTEAFF. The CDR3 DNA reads TGTGCCAGCAGCTTAGATCGGCCGGTCCTGAACACTGAAGCTTTCTTT.

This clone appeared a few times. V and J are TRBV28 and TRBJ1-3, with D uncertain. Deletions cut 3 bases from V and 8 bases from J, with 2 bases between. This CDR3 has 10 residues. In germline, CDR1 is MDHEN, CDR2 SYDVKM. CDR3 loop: CASSFDTIYF. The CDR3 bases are TGTGCCAGCAGTTTCGACACCATATATTTT.

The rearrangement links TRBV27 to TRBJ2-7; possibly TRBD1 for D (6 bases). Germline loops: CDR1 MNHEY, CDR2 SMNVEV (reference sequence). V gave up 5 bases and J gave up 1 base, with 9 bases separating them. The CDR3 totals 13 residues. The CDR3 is CASSSQGSYEQYF. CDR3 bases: TGTGCCAGCAGTAGCCAGGGGTCCTACGAGCAGTACTTC.

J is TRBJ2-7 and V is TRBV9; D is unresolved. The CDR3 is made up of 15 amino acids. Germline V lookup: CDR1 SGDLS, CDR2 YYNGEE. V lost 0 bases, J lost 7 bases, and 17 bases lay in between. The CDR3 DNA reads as TGTGCCAGCAGCGTAGACCCAAACCCGGGCCGGGAGCAGTACTTC. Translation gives CASSVDPNPGREQYF.

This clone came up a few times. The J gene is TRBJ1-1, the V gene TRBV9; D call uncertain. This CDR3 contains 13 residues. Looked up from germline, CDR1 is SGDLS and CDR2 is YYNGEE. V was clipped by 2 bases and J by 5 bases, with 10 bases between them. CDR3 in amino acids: CASSVAMWTEAFF. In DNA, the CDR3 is TGTGCCAGCAGCGTGGCCATGTGGACTGAAGCTTTCTTT.

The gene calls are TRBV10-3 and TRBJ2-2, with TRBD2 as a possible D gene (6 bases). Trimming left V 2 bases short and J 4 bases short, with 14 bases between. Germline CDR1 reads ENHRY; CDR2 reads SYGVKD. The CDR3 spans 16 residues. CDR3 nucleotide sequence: TGTGCCATCAGTGAGGCGGGGCGCCCGGTCACCGGGGAGCTGTTTTTT. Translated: CAISEAGRPVTGELFF.

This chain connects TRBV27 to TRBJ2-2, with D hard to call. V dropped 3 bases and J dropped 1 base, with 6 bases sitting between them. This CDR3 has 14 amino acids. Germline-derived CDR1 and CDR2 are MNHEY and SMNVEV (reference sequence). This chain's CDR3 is CASSFNRNTGELFF. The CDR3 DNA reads TGTGCCAGCAGTTTCAACAGGAACACCGGGGAGCTGTTTTTT.

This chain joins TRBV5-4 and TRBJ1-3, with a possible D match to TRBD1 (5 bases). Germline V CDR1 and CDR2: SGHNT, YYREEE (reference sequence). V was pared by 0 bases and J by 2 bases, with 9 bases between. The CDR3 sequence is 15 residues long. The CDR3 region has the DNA TGTGCCAGCAGCTTGGATCGGGGGGCTGGAAACACCATATATTTT. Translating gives CASSLDRGAGNTIYF.

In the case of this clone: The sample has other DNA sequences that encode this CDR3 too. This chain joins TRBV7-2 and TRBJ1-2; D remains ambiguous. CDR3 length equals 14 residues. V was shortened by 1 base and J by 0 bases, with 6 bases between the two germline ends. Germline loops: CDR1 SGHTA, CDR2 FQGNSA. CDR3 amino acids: CASSLGPANYGYTF. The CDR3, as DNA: TGTGCCAGCAGCTTAGGGCCAGCTAACTATGGCTACACCTTC.

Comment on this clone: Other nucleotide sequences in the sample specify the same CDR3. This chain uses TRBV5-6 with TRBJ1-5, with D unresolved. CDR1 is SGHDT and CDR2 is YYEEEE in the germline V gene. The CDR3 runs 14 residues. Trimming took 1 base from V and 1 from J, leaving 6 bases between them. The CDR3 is CASSLKPSNQPQHF. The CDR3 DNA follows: TGTGCCAGCAGCTTGAAGCCCAGCAATCAGCCCCAGCATTTT.

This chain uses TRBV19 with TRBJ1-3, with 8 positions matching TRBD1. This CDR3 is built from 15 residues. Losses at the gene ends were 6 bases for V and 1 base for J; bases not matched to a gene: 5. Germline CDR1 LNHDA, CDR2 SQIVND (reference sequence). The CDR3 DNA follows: TGTGCCAGTAGATTACAGGGGGGATCTGGAAACACCATATATTTT. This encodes CASRLQGGSGNTIYF.

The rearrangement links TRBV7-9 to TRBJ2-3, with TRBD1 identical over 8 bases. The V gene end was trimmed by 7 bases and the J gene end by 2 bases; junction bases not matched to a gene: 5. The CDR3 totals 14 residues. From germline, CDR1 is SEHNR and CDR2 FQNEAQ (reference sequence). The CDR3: CASTWGQATDTQYF. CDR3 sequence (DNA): TGTGCCAGCACCTGGGGACAGGCCACAGATACGCAGTATTTT.

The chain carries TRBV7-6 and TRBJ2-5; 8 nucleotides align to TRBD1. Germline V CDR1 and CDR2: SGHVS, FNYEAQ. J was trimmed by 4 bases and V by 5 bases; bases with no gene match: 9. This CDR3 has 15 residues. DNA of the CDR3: TGTGCCAGCAGCAGACAGGGGAGTCCTTTAGAGACCCAGTACTTC. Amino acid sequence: CASSRQGSPLETQYF.

The chain's CDR3 is CASSRRQGANEKLFF. CDR3 nucleotide sequence: TGTGCCAGCAGCCGAAGACAGGGAGCTAATGAAAAACTGTTTTTT. V gene TRBV2 combines with J gene TRBJ1-4, with 7 bases identical to TRBD1. Trimming took 6 bases from V and 3 from J; bases not matched to a gene: 7. CDR1 SNHLY and CDR2 FYNNEI come from the germline V gene. This CDR3 spans 15 amino acids.

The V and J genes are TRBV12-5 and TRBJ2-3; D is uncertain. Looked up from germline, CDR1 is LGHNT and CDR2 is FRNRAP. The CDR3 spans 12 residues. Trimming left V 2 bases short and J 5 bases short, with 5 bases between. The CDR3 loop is CASGLTGDTQYF. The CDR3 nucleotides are TGTGCTAGTGGTTTGACCGGAGATACGCAGTATTTT.

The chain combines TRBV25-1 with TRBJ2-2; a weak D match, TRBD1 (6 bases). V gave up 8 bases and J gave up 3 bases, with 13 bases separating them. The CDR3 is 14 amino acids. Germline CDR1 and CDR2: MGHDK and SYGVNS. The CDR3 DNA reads TGTGCCAGCCACGCCCGGACAGACACCGGGGAGCTGTTTTTT. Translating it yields CASHARTDTGELFF. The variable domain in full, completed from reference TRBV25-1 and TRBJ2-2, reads EADIYQTPRYLVIGTGKKITLECSQTMGHDKMYWYQQDPGMELHLIHYSYGVNSTEKGDLSSESTVSRIRTEHFPLTLESARPSHTSQYLCASHARTDTGELFFGEGSRLTVL.

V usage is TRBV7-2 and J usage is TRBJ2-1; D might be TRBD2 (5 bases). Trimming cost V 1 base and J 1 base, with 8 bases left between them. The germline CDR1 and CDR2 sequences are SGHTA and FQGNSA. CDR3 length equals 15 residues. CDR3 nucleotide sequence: TGTGCCAGCAGCTTAGACGGGAATTCCTACAATGAGCAGTTCTTC. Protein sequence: CASSLDGNSYNEQFF.